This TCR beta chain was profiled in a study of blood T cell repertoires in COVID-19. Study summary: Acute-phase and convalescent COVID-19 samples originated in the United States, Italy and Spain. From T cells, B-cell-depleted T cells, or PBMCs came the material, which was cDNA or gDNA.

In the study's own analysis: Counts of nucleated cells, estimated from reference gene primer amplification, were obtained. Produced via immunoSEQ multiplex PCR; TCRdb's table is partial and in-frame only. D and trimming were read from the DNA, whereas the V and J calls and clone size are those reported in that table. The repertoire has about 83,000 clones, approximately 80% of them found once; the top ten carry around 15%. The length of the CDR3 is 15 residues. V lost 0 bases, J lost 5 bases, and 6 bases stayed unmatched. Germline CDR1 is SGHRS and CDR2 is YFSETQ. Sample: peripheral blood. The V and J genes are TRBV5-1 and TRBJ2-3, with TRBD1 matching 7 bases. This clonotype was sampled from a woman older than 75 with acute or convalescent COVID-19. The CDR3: CASSLGGGRGDTQYF. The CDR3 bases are TGCGCCAGCAGCTTGGGAGGGGGCAGGGGAGATACGCAGTATTTT. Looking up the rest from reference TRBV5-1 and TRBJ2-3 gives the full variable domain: KAGVTQTPRYLIKTRGQQVTLSCSPISGHRSVSWYQQTPGQGLQFLFEYFSETQRNKGNFPGRFSGRQFSNSRSEMNVSTLELGDSALYLCASSLGGGRGDTQYFGPGTRLTVL.